These T cell receptor beta chains were read from a single sample in a study of blood T cell repertoires in COVID-19. Some clones are missing from TCRdb's copy, which holds only in-frame ones; the method was immunoSEQ multiplex PCR. The sample has a few hundred thousand clones; about nine tenths are singletons. The sequencing sample was made of PBMCs or T cells enriched from blood (not recorded which). These receptors were taken from a woman younger than 35 who had recovered from COVID-19. Both conserved end residues are part of each CDR3. Fields, in order: V gene, CDR3 length, J gene, CDR3 protein.

v_gene: TRBV29-1; len: 14; j_gene: TRBJ2-2; CDR3aa: CSVGTTTNTGELFF
v_gene: TRBV3-1/TRBV3-2; len: 16; j_gene: TRBJ2-6; CDR3aa: CASSQGEGVGANVLTF
v_gene: TRBV9; len: 16; j_gene: TRBJ2-5; CDR3aa: CASSLRAGAGFETQYF
v_gene: TRBV5-4; len: 14; j_gene: TRBJ1-1; CDR3aa: CASSLHFQASEAFF
v_gene: TRBV19; len: 15; j_gene: TRBJ1-3; CDR3aa: CASRTGGASGNTIYF
v_gene: TRBV29-1; len: 14; j_gene: TRBJ2-2; CDR3aa: CSVPGQGNTGELFF
v_gene: TRBV10-3; len: 14; j_gene: TRBJ1-4; CDR3aa: CAISDGLSNEKLFF
v_gene: TRBV28; len: 13; j_gene: TRBJ2-5; CDR3aa: CASSLRGPETQYF
v_gene: TRBV6-6; len: 16; j_gene: TRBJ1-6; CDR3aa: CASSYSMAVYNSPLHF
v_gene: TRBV7-9; len: 16; j_gene: TRBJ2-1; CDR3aa: CASSTRQVQHYNEQFF
v_gene: TRBV7-8; len: 18; j_gene: TRBJ2-1; CDR3aa: CASSLGIAGGSVYNEQFF
v_gene: TRBV10-3; len: 13; j_gene: TRBJ1-2; CDR3aa: CAISEYTGAGYTF
v_gene: TRBV10-2; len: 15; j_gene: TRBJ2-7; CDR3aa: CASSESQSILTEQYF
v_gene: TRBV2; len: 14; j_gene: TRBJ2-2; CDR3aa: CASSGTGNTGELFF
v_gene: TRBV4-1; len: 16; j_gene: TRBJ2-1; CDR3aa: CASSQEEQGVGNEQFF
v_gene: TRBV28; len: 14; j_gene: TRBJ2-2; CDR3aa: CASSFDRGSGELFF
v_gene: TRBV4-1; len: 18; j_gene: TRBJ1-2; CDR3aa: CASSQEIPLAGGGNGYTF
v_gene: TRBV27; len: 14; j_gene: TRBJ2-7; CDR3aa: CASSLRDWDYEQYF
v_gene: TRBV7-2; len: 9; j_gene: TRBJ1-2; CDR3aa: CITGTGYTF
v_gene: TRBV5-1; len: 13; j_gene: TRBJ2-5; CDR3aa: CASSGDRVETQYF
v_gene: TRBV4-1; len: 14; j_gene: TRBJ1-1; CDR3aa: CASSPDWTGLEAFF
v_gene: TRBV6-5; len: 16; j_gene: TRBJ1-3; CDR3aa: CASSYRGQGSGNTIYF
v_gene: TRBV4-1; len: 14; j_gene: TRBJ1-1; CDR3aa: CASSQPIISTEAFF
v_gene: TRBV5-5; len: 15; j_gene: TRBJ1-3; CDR3aa: CASSFQQGFVNTIYF
v_gene: TRBV2; len: 16; j_gene: TRBJ2-3; CDR3aa: CAIRPQKGAQGDTQYF
v_gene: TRBV5-1; len: 16; j_gene: TRBJ2-5; CDR3aa: CASSPNPIAGGETQYF
v_gene: TRBV29-1; len: 14; j_gene: TRBJ1-5; CDR3aa: CSVAGQGGNQPQHF
v_gene: TRBV20-1; len: 11; j_gene: TRBJ2-5; CDR3aa: CSARDLETQYF
v_gene: TRBV7-8; len: 16; j_gene: TRBJ1-1; CDR3aa: CASSPKRQPWDTEAFF
v_gene: TRBV19; len: 17; j_gene: TRBJ1-5; CDR3aa: CASSNRPGREDNQPQHF
v_gene: TRBV9; len: 15; j_gene: TRBJ1-2; CDR3aa: CASSPEDRANYGYTF
v_gene: TRBV12-3/TRBV12-4; len: 13; j_gene: TRBJ1-1; CDR3aa: CASSLTVNTEAFF
v_gene: TRBV6-2/TRBV6-3; len: 17; j_gene: TRBJ2-6; CDR3aa: CASSGHYQGTGANVLTF
v_gene: TRBV5-1; len: 15; j_gene: TRBJ1-4; CDR3aa: CASRPGPTTGEKLFF
v_gene: TRBV5-6; len: 15; j_gene: TRBJ1-2; CDR3aa: CASSSLDRGVDGYTF
v_gene: TRBV5-1; len: 17; j_gene: TRBJ2-3; CDR3aa: CASSLTLTGSGTDTQYF
v_gene: TRBV28; len: 15; j_gene: TRBJ1-5; CDR3aa: CASSLPGGDYQPQHF
v_gene: TRBV12-3/TRBV12-4; len: 12; j_gene: TRBJ1-2; CDR3aa: CASRWGVYGYTF
v_gene: TRBV5-1; len: 15; j_gene: TRBJ2-5; CDR3aa: CASSLQGTGEETQYF
v_gene: TRBV5-5; len: 15; j_gene: TRBJ1-1; CDR3aa: CASSFQGLVDTEAFF
v_gene: TRBV28; len: 14; j_gene: TRBJ2-2; CDR3aa: CATQREGYDGELFF
v_gene: TRBV6-1; len: 16; j_gene: TRBJ2-1; CDR3aa: CASSGTGRSSYNEQFF
v_gene: TRBV2; len: 16; j_gene: TRBJ2-2; CDR3aa: CASSAQSGGYTGELFF